These T cell receptor beta chains were read from a single sample in a study of early stage breast cancer tumors. The method was immunoSEQ multiplex PCR; TCRdb's version includes in-frame clones alone and lacks a portion of them. Here the sample spans tens of thousands of clones, around 70% being singletons. Sequencing used blood. These receptors were taken from a person aged 50-59 years with breast cancer. CDR3s include the opening cysteine and the closing phenylalanine or tryptophan. Clone size, where shown, is once, few, many, or a class for clones that have expanded.

V	size	J	CDR3
TRBV4-1	-	TRBJ2-1	CASSQVLGTYNEQFF
TRBV27	-	TRBJ2-5	CASSFGRNFQETQYF
TRBV18	-	TRBJ2-5	CASSRSTGFEETQYF
TRBV5-1	-	TRBJ2-3	CASSWASGSTDTQYF
TRBV6-4	few	TRBJ2-2	CASRAGQGATGELFF
TRBV10-3	-	TRBJ2-3	CAISESKGQGPTDTQYF
TRBV2	-	TRBJ2-7	CASSRTSTGEQYF
TRBV6-9	-	TRBJ2-7	CASSYLPSYEQYF
TRBV6-1	-	TRBJ1-5	CASSEFPGYSNQPQHF
TRBV7-8	once	TRBJ1-2	CASSPSGGSSNYGYTF
TRBV7-2	-	TRBJ2-1	CASSIRLVAYNEQFF
TRBV4-1	-	TRBJ2-5	CASSPTGMEETQYF
TRBV5-4	-	TRBJ2-7	CASSLRGRVYEQYF
TRBV7-9	medium-sized	TRBJ2-7	CASSSTLLAGTYEQYF
TRBV5-1	-	TRBJ1-1	CASSLANTEAFF
TRBV2	-	TRBJ1-1	CASSEGFIEAFF
TRBV6-5	once	TRBJ2-2	CASSPGLAGTGELFF
TRBV19	-	TRBJ1-5	CASSTAGQGNQPQHF
TRBV9	-	TRBJ2-1	CASSVGGDSGEQFF
TRBV18	few	TRBJ1-2	CASSPSSNYGYTF
TRBV5-1	-	TRBJ1-4	CASSAGGTNEKLFF
TRBV9	-	TRBJ2-7	CASSATSGRTYEQYF
TRBV4-2	-	TRBJ2-7	CASSQGGGPNSYEQYF
TRBV13	once	TRBJ2-7	CASSLRLLPTSYEQYF
TRBV6-6	-	TRBJ1-1	CASSYWGEDTEAFF
TRBV9	-	TRBJ1-3	CASSVEQGARGNTIYF
TRBV29-1	-	TRBJ1-3	CSVGDSFSGNTIYF
TRBV5-1	-	TRBJ2-7	CASSSTGGSYEQYF
TRBV5-1	once	TRBJ1-2	CASSFTGEQGYTF
TRBV5-1	many	TRBJ2-7	CASSLRDRAYEQYF
TRBV7-8	-	TRBJ1-2	CASSSNGELNGYTF
TRBV9	-	TRBJ2-2	CAPPWCGLAEPGELFF
TRBV6-6	-	TRBJ2-3	CASSWAGGMGEGQYF
TRBV10-3	-	TRBJ1-1	CACRDRVNTEAFF
TRBV10-3	-	TRBJ2-3	CAITKAASTDTQYF
TRBV5-6	-	TRBJ2-5	CASSSRETQYF
TRBV25-1	-	TRBJ2-1	CASSEPGMGNEQFF
TRBV4-3	once	TRBJ2-5	CASSQKREGGETQYF
TRBV18	-	TRBJ1-5	CASSPGTEDNQPQHF
TRBV19	-	TRBJ2-7	CASSPSGRNYEQYF
TRBV27	-	TRBJ1-1	CASSLLGSGISSTEAFF
TRBV11-3	-	TRBJ2-2	CASSQGYPGELFF
TRBV5-1	-	TRBJ2-7	CASSLGTGALRNEQYF
TRBV4-1	-	TRBJ2-1	CASSQGLTGLNEQFF
TRBV15	-	TRBJ2-2	CATSRDGRLAGRGGELFF
TRBV2	-	TRBJ2-7	CASGRDRVSYEQYF
TRBV6-1	-	TRBJ1-2	CASSEARQGRYGYTF
TRBV2	few	TRBJ1-2	CASSDPGYTF
TRBV9	-	TRBJ1-2	CASSVGGLGYGYTF
TRBV11-2	-	TRBJ1-5	CASSRDQGKGQPQHF
TRBV2	-	TRBJ2-3	CASSWTGVSDTQYF
TRBV6-1	-	TRBJ1-5	CASRVDSNQPQHF
TRBV6-4	-	TRBJ2-3	CASSLRGLSADTQYF
TRBV10-2	-	TRBJ1-1	CASHEGGSTEAFF
TRBV19	-	TRBJ2-7	CASRGDNEQYF